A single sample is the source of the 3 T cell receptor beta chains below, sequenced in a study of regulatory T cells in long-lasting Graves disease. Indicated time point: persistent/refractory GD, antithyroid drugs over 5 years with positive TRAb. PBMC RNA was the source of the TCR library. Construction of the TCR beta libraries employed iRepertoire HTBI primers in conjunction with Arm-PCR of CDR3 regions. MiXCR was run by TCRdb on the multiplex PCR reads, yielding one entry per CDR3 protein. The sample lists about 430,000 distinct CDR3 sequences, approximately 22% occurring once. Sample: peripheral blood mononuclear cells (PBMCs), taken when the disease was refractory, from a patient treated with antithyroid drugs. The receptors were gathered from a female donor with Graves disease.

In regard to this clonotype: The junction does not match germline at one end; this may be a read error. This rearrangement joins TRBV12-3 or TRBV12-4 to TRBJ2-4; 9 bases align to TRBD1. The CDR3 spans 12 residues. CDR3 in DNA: TGTGCCAGCAGCACCTCCCCCGGGACAGGGAACTTC. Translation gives CASSTSPGTGNF.

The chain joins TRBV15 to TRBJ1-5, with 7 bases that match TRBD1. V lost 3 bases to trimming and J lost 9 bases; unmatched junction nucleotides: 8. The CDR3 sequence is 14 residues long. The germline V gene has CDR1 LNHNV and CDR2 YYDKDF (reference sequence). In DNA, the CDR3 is TGTGCCACCAGCAGTGGTCAGGGGGATCGGCCCCAGCATTTT. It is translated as CATSSGQGDRPQHF.

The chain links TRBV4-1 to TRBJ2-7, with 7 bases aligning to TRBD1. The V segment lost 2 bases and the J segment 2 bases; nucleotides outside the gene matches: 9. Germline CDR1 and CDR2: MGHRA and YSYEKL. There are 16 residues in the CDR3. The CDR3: CASSQSFGQETYEQYF. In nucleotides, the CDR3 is TGCGCCAGCAGCCAAAGTTTCGGACAGGAGACCTACGAGCAGTACTTC.